The rows below give T cell receptor beta chains drawn from one sample of a study of blood T cell repertoires in COVID-19. Method: immunoSEQ multiplex PCR; TCRdb's copy keeps in-frame clones and lacks some. This sample has around 340,000 clones, with approximately 86% found just once. The specimen sequenced was peripheral blood. All receptors derive from an older woman with COVID-19, enrolled during active disease. The CDR3 runs from the conserved cysteine through the conserved F or W. D genes are given only for firm matches. Rows may omit the clone size; those that give it use once, few, many or a size class.

d_call: .
v_call: TRBV21-1
clone_size: .
j_call: TRBJ2-5
cdr3_aa: CASTPEVCGSQETQYF
cdr3_nt: TGTGCCAGCACCCCAGAGGTTTGCGGGTCCCAAGAGACCCAGTACTTC

d_call: TRBD1
v_call: TRBV5-1
clone_size: .
j_call: TRBJ1-1
cdr3_aa: CASSPGTGGAGTEAFF
cdr3_nt: TGCGCCAGCAGCCCCGGGACAGGGGGCGCGGGGACTGAAGCTTTCTTT

d_call: .
v_call: TRBV30
clone_size: .
j_call: TRBJ2-2
cdr3_aa: CAWSAVTGTGELFF
cdr3_nt: TGTGCCTGGAGTGCAGTAACGGGCACCGGGGAGCTGTTTTTT

d_call: .
v_call: TRBV19
clone_size: .
j_call: TRBJ1-3
cdr3_aa: CASSISPGPSGNTIYF
cdr3_nt: TGTGCCAGTAGTATATCCCCAGGGCCATCTGGAAACACCATATATTTT

d_call: .
v_call: TRBV12-5
clone_size: .
j_call: TRBJ2-1
cdr3_aa: CASALRPGVGNEQFF
cdr3_nt: TGTGCTAGTGCGCTCCGCCCCGGGGTGGGCAATGAGCAGTTCTTC

d_call: TRBD1
v_call: TRBV10-3
clone_size: .
j_call: TRBJ2-1
cdr3_aa: CAIRDRAYNEQFF
cdr3_nt: TGTGCCATCAGGGACAGGGCCTACAATGAGCAGTTCTTC

d_call: TRBD2
v_call: TRBV2
clone_size: .
j_call: TRBJ2-1
cdr3_aa: CASSEAWTRADNEQFF
cdr3_nt: TGTGCCAGCAGTGAAGCGTGGACTAGGGCTGACAATGAGCAGTTCTTC

d_call: TRBD1
v_call: TRBV25-1
clone_size: .
j_call: TRBJ2-3
cdr3_aa: CASSVTGSTDTQYF
cdr3_nt: TGTGCCAGCAGTGTGACAGGGAGCACAGATACGCAGTATTTT

d_call: .
v_call: TRBV19
clone_size: .
j_call: TRBJ2-2
cdr3_aa: CASSNGGAGGTGELFF
cdr3_nt: TGTGCCAGTAGTAATGGCGGGGCGGGCGGCACCGGGGAGCTGTTTTTT

d_call: .
v_call: TRBV30
clone_size: .
j_call: TRBJ1-4
cdr3_aa: CAWSVRGAGTNEKLFF
cdr3_nt: TGTGCCTGGAGTGTCCGGGGCGCGGGGACTAATGAAAAACTGTTTTTT

d_call: TRBD2
v_call: TRBV7-9
clone_size: .
j_call: TRBJ2-1
cdr3_aa: CASTPGLAGAPLSEQFF
cdr3_nt: TGTGCCAGCACCCCGGGACTAGCGGGGGCCCCCCTTAGTGAGCAGTTCTTC

d_call: .
v_call: TRBV5-1
clone_size: .
j_call: TRBJ1-4
cdr3_aa: CASSGTGTPNEKLFF
cdr3_nt: TGCGCCAGCAGCGGGACCGGGACACCGAATGAAAAACTGTTTTTT

d_call: .
v_call: TRBV7-9
clone_size: .
j_call: TRBJ2-5
cdr3_aa: CASSPGLAAETQYF
cdr3_nt: TGTGCCAGCAGCCCAGGACTCGCCGCGGAGACCCAGTACTTC

d_call: .
v_call: TRBV30
clone_size: few
j_call: TRBJ1-5
cdr3_aa: CAWSIPGHTNQPQHF
cdr3_nt: TGTGCCTGGAGTATTCCGGGACACACCAATCAGCCCCAGCATTTT

d_call: TRBD1
v_call: TRBV18
clone_size: .
j_call: TRBJ2-7
cdr3_aa: CASSPSIGAGGTYEQYF
cdr3_nt: TGTGCCAGCTCACCATCTATTGGGGCAGGGGGTACCTACGAGCAGTACTTC

d_call: .
v_call: TRBV6-2/TRBV6-3
clone_size: .
j_call: TRBJ1-1
cdr3_aa: CASSYSLLRNTEAFF
cdr3_nt: TGTGCCAGCAGTTACTCGTTGTTGCGGAACACTGAAGCTTTCTTT

d_call: TRBD2
v_call: TRBV9
clone_size: .
j_call: TRBJ2-3
cdr3_aa: CASTLFGASGDTQYF
cdr3_nt: TGTGCCAGCACGCTTTTCGGGGCTAGCGGGGATACGCAGTATTTT

d_call: .
v_call: TRBV6-5
clone_size: once
j_call: TRBJ2-7
cdr3_aa: CASSSRGTYEQYF
cdr3_nt: TGTGCCAGCAGTTCAAGGGGGACCTACGAGCAGTACTTC

d_call: .
v_call: TRBV7-3
clone_size: .
j_call: TRBJ1-2
cdr3_aa: CASSLIGASNYGYTF
cdr3_nt: TGTGCCAGCAGCTTAATTGGAGCTTCTAACTATGGCTACACCTTC

d_call: .
v_call: TRBV5-5
clone_size: few
j_call: TRBJ1-2
cdr3_aa: CASSLRQNYGYTF
cdr3_nt: TGTGCCAGCAGCTTGAGACAGAACTATGGCTACACCTTC